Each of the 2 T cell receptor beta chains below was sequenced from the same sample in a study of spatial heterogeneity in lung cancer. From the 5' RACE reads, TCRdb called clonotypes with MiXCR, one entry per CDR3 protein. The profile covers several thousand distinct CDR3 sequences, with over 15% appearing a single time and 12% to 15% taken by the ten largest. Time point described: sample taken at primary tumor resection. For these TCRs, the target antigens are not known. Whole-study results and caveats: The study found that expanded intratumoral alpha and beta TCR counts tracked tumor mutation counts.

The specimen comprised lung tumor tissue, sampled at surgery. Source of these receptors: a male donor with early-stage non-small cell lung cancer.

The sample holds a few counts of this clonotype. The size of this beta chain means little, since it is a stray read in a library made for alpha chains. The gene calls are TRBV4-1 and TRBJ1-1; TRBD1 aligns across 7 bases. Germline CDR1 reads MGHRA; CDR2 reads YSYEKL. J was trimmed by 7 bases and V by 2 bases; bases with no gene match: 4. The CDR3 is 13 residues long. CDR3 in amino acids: CASSQRQGGEAFF. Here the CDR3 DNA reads TGCGCCAGCAGCCAACGACAGGGAGGTGAAGCTTTCTTT.

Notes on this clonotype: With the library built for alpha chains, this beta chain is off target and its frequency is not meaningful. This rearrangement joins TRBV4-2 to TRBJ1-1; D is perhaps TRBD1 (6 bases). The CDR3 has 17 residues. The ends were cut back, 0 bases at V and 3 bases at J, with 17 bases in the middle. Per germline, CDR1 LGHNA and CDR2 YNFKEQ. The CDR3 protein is CASSQDKKTGRDTEAFF. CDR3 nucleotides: TGTGCCAGCAGCCAAGATAAAAAGACAGGAAGGGACACTGAAGCTTTCTTT.